This T cell receptor beta chain was documented in a study of CD8 T cells in Susac syndrome (dated by TCRdb to between 2018 and 2021). As for the study more broadly: Repertoire sequencing was used to test whether CD8+ T cell activation and differentiation in Susac syndrome was antigen driven.

A remark on this clonotype: The antigen this receptor binds is unknown. The sample holds no much larger clone one base away, and base qualities are not on file.

For CDR1 and CDR2, the germline V gene lists SQVTM and ANQGSEA. The CDR3 has 16 amino acids, counting the end cysteine and phenylalanine. The sequence is cut down to CDR3 DNA, 48 bases in frame from base 1. Trimming removed 5 bases from V and 1 base from J, leaving 17 bases between the germline ends. Broad study findings and their caveats: The study acknowledged that relatively few individuals were included in the TCR sequencing and HLA analysis.

High-throughput TCR beta sequencing profiled peripheral blood CD8+ and CD4+ T cells from healthy donors, Susac syndrome patients and multiple sclerosis patients. The healthy donors served as controls matched for age and sex. Bulk CD8+ and CD4+ T cells were purified by magnetic negative isolation, whereas CD8+ TEMRA cells were enriched by FACS. Blood was collected in EDTA tubes and processed within 24 hours, with PBMCs isolated through density gradient centrifugation. PBMCs intended for TCR sequencing were cryopreserved in liquid nitrogen and thawed later in a water bath at 37 degrees C. The sorted or isolated CD4+, CD8+ and CD8+ TEMRA cells reached a purity of at least 90%. RNA was extracted using the RNeasy kit, and roughly 0.5 to 1 ug of the RNA was reverse transcribed with random hexamers. The immunoSEQ multiplex PCR assay, covering 54 Vbeta and 13 Jbeta segments, was used to amplify TCR beta CDR3 regions. PCR amplification bias was corrected by using a synthetic template baseline for primer optimization and computational correction. Turning to the authors' computational methods: Reads were annotated to V, D and J genes according to IMGT and were analyzed with immunoSEQ Analyzer, with only productive sequences retained. Clonality was computed as one minus Shannon entropy normalized by log2 of the number of productive unique sequences. For each patient and control, public and private clones were evaluated within the 100 most prevalent clones. A clone was defined as Susac-specific if it was absent from the healthy and MS cohorts, from more than 850 published viral clones and from other ImmuneACCESS disease sequences. In TCRdb, the public reads were trimmed at Q25 with fastp and aligned with MiXCR, with productive beta chains retained. For every CDR3 protein sequence, its rows merge into one entry that carries the most common genes and DNA. These V and J calls originate from TCRdb's pipeline instead of the authors' own analysis. Here the sample has roughly 160,000 distinct CDR3 sequences; around 94% occur a single time. The ten top clones hold over 0.12% of the sample.

Recombination connected TRBV29-1 to TRBJ2-2, with a weak D call of TRBD1 (6 bases match). This receptor was taken from a human donor in good health. Sequences were obtained from CD4+ T cells from PBMCs. The nucleotide sequence is given as TGCAGCGTTCCACCAAGGCCGGACAGGAACACCGGGGAGCTGTTTTTT. It specifies CSVPPRPDRNTGELFF.